This T cell receptor (beta chain) was recovered during a study of blood T cell repertoires in COVID-19. The CDR3 loop spans 14 amino acids. Germline V gene sequence: CDR1 ENHRY, CDR2 SYGVKD. The V and J ends lost 7 bases and 0 bases, in that order; junction bases with no gene match: 3. Clones were read by immunoSEQ multiplex PCR, and TCRdb kept only the in-frame ones, dropping some. Here the sample spans 200,000 or so clones, about 80% being singletons. V and J are TRBV10-3 and TRBJ2-7; 10 bases are shared with TRBD1. The sample was peripheral blood. This TCR was sampled from a woman aged 25 to 39 who had recovered from COVID-19. CDR3 sequence reads: CAITRDRGSYEQYF. In DNA form, the CDR3 reads TGTGCCATCACCCGGGACAGGGGCTCCTACGAGCAGTACTTC.